Each of the 15 T cell receptor beta chains below was sequenced from the same sample in a study of CD8+ T cells in alopecia areata. RNA was extracted and reverse transcribed into cDNA as the sequencing template. Using immunoSEQ multiplex PCR, the repertoire was profiled, and TCRdb retains in-frame clones only, with some absent. The sample has 150,000 to 200,000 clones, around 60% seen once. Treatment of the sample: oral pan-JAK inhibitor, 5-10 mg twice daily. The sample consisted of CD4+ T cells sorted from blood, taken at week 24, from a patient treated with tofacitinib. These receptors all come from a human donor with alopecia areata.

V usage is TRBV4-2 and J usage is TRBJ2-6, with D hard to call. Germline V CDR1 and CDR2: LGHNA, YNFKEQ. This CDR3 region has 17 residues. V lost 0 bases, J lost 0 bases, and 9 bases lay in between. The CDR3 here is CASSQDFASSGANVLTF. DNA of the CDR3: TGTGCCAGCAGCCAAGATTTCGCGAGCTCTGGGGCCAACGTCCTGACTTTC.

The V and J genes are TRBV19 and TRBJ1-1; 7 bases are a match to TRBD1. V was clipped by 3 bases and J by 3 bases; unmatched bases: 7. Per germline, CDR1 LNHDA and CDR2 SQIVND (reference sequence). The CDR3 extends over 15 amino acids. CDR3 bases: TGTGCCAGTAGTATCCGGAACAGGGGTTACACTGAAGCTTTCTTT. This encodes CASSIRNRGYTEAFF.

The rearrangement joins TRBV27 to TRBJ2-1, with D possibly TRBD1 on 5 matching bases. The V end was cut by 4 bases, the J end by 0 bases, with 16 bases between. The CDR3 runs to 17 residues. Germline CDR1 is MNHEY and CDR2 is SMNVEV (reference sequence). The CDR3 DNA reads TGTGCCAGCAGTTCGAGGTTTGGGGCCAGCTCCTACAATGAGCAGTTCTTC. This codes for CASSSRFGASSYNEQFF.

The V and J genes are TRBV29-1 and TRBJ1-5; no firm D call. This CDR3 region has 13 residues. The germline CDR1 and CDR2 sequences are SQVTM and ANQGSEA. V lost 4 bases to trimming and J lost 0 bases, with 7 bases between them. The CDR3 DNA follows: TGCAGCGTTGCGACGGATAGCAATCAGCCCCAGCATTTT. Translated: CSVATDSNQPQHF.

The chain is built from TRBV7-9 and TRBJ1-2; no clear D gene. Trimming took 1 base from V and 10 from J, leaving 13 bases between them. Germline assignment: CDR1 SEHNR and CDR2 FQNEAQ (reference sequence). This CDR3 comprises 13 residues. CDR3 DNA: TGTGCCAGCAGCTTAGATATGGGCCTTCCCTACACCTTC. Residues: CASSLDMGLPYTF.

This rearrangement joins TRBV30 to TRBJ2-2; D possibly uses TRBD1 or TRBD2 (5 bases each). Trimming left V 4 bases short and J 6 bases short, with 12 bases between. The CDR3 runs 13 residues. Germline CDR1 and CDR2: GTSNPN and SVGIG (reference sequence). The CDR3 reads CAWTGGAPGELFF. The DNA for the CDR3 is TGTGCCTGGACTGGGGGAGCGCCCGGGGAGCTGTTTTTT.

The chain has TRBV5-4 and TRBJ2-2, with a weak D call TRBD1 (5 bases). The germline V gene has CDR1 SGHNT and CDR2 YYREEE (reference sequence). Trimming removed 1 base at V and 6 bases at J, with 7 bases between. The CDR3 consists of 13 residues. As DNA, the CDR3 is TGTGCCAGCAGCTTGACAGGAGCCGGGGAGCTGTTTTTT. Translation gives CASSLTGAGELFF.

This clone was counted many times. The chain uses TRBV14 and TRBJ1-2, with D possibly TRBD1 on 6 matching bases. In germline, CDR1 is SGHDN, CDR2 FVKESK. The CDR3 contains 15 residues. V dropped 3 bases and J dropped 4 bases, with 15 bases sitting between them. The CDR3 spells CASSQTGGASYGYTF. In nucleotides, the CDR3 is TGTGCCAGCAGCCAGACGGGGGGCGCGTCCTATGGCTACACCTTC. The variable domain in full, with the rest retrieved from reference TRBV14 and TRBJ1-2, is EAGVTQFPSHSVIEKGQTVTLRCDPISGHDNLYWYRRVMGKEIKFLLHFVKESKQDESGMPNNRFLAERTGGTYSTLKVQPAELEDSGVYFCASSQTGGASYGYTFGSGTRLTVV.

The chain is built from TRBV4-1 and TRBJ2-5; 9 bases map to TRBD1. The CDR3 length is 16 residues. J lost 4 bases, V lost 3 bases, and 9 bases had no gene match. Germline V gene lookup returns CDR1 MGHRA and CDR2 YSYEKL. CDR3 amino acids: CASSQYGTGNGETQYF. Here the CDR3 DNA reads TGCGCCAGCAGCCAGTACGGGACAGGGAACGGAGAGACCCAGTACTTC.

Of note for this clone: At one boundary the junction diverges from the germline segment, which might be a read error. The V call is TRBV25-1, the J call TRBJ2-7, with 9 bases that match TRBD1. The CDR3 contains 15 residues. The germline V gene has CDR1 MGHDK and CDR2 SYGVNS. CDR3 sequence: CASRESGQGNREQYF. The DNA for the CDR3 is TGTGCCAGCAGGGAATCGGGACAGGGTAATCGGGAGCAGTACTTC.

The rearrangement joins TRBV25-1 to TRBJ2-5; 7 bases align to TRBD1. The junction had 6 bases not matched to a gene; V was cut back by 6 bases and J by 5 bases. The CDR3 length is 13 residues. Germline CDR1 and CDR2: MGHDK and SYGVNS. The CDR3 region is CASRKTGVETQYF. The CDR3 nucleotides read TGTGCCAGCAGAAAAACAGGGGTCGAGACCCAGTACTTC.

The chain combines TRBV30 with TRBJ2-3, with no clear D. Trimming removed 6 bases from V and 0 bases from J, with 16 bases in between. The CDR3 consists of 15 residues. CDR1 is GTSNPN, CDR2 SVGIG, per germline (reference sequence). CDR3 nucleotides: TGTGCCTGCCCAAAGGGCAGAGGAAGCACAGATACGCAGTATTTT. It is translated as CACPKGRGSTDTQYF.

This clone was picked up a small number of times. The chain employs TRBV6-5 and TRBJ2-7; 10 nucleotides match TRBD1. CDR1 and CDR2 from the germline V gene are MNHEY and SVGAGI. The CDR3 loop spans 14 amino acids. The V and J ends lost 0 bases and 4 bases, in that order; junction bases with no gene match: 0. CDR3 DNA: TGTGCCAGCAGTTACTCGGGACAGGGGTACGAGCAGTACTTC. This gives the protein CASSYSGQGYEQYF.

As DNA, the CDR3 is TGTGCCAGCAGCCAAACCCCGGGGGGCTTGGGAGAGACCCAGTACTTC. Protein: CASSQTPGGLGETQYF. This rearrangement joins TRBV5-6 to TRBJ2-5; perhaps TRBD2 as D (7 bases). The CDR3 runs to 16 residues. Per the germline V gene, CDR1 is SGHDT and CDR2 is YYEEEE. V gave up 4 bases and J gave up 4 bases, with 20 bases separating them. The whole variable domain, filled in from reference TRBV5-6 and TRBJ2-5, reads DAGVTQSPTHLIKTRGQQVTLRCSPKSGHDTVSWYQQALGQGPQFIFQYYEEEERQRGNFPDRFSGHQFPNYSSELNVNALLLGDSALYLCASSQTPGGLGETQYFGPGTRLLVL.

This clone was found a few times. V is TRBV18 and J is TRBJ2-3; D is undetermined. The CDR3 length is 13 residues. Looked up from germline, CDR1 is KGHSH and CDR2 is LQKENI. Trimming left V 2 bases short and J 2 bases short, with 5 bases between. This CDR3 is CASSPIPTDTQYF. CDR3 DNA: TGTGCCAGCTCACCAATTCCCACAGATACGCAGTATTTT.